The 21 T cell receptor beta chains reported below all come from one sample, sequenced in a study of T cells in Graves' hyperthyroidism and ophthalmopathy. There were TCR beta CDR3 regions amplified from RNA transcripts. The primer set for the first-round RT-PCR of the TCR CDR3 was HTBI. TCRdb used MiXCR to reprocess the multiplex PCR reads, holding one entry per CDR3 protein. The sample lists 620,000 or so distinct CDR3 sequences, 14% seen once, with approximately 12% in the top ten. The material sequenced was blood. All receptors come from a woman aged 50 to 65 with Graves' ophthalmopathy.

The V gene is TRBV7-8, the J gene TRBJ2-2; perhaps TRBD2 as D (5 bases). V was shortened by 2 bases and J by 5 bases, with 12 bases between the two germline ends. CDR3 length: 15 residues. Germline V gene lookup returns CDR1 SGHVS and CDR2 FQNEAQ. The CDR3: CASSLLKSGTGELFF. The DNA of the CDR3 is TGTGCCAGCAGCTTACTAAAAAGCGGAACCGGGGAGCTGTTTTTT.

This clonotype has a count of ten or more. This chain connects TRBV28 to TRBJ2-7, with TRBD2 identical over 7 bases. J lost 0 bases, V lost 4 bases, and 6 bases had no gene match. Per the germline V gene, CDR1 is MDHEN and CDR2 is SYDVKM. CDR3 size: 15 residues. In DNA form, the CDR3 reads TGTGCCAGCAGTTCCGGAGCGGGAAGCTCCTACGAGCAGTACTTC. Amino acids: CASSSGAGSSYEQYF.

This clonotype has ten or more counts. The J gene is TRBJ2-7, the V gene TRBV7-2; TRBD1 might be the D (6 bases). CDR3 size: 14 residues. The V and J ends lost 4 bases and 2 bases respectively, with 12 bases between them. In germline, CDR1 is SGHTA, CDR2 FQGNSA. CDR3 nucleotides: TGTGCCAGCAGCTGGACAGACCGGACCTACGAGCAGTACTTC. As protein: CASSWTDRTYEQYF.

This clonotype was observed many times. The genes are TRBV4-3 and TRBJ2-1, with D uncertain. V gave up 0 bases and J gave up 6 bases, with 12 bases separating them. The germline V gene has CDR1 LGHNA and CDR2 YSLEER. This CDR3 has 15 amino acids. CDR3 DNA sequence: TGCGCCAGCAGCCAAGATCTGGGCAGAAGCAATGAGCAGTTCTTC. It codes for CASSQDLGRSNEQFF.

This CDR3 is CASSFSGRGNIQYF. The CDR3 bases are TGTGCCAGCAGTTTTTCGGGCAGGGGAAACATTCAGTACTTC. The chain uses TRBV27 and TRBJ2-4; the D gene is possibly TRBD1 (6 bases). With 3 bases removed from V and 6 bases from J, the gap between germline ends came to 12 bases. The germline gives CDR1 MNHEY, CDR2 SMNVEV (reference sequence). This CDR3 is built from 14 residues.

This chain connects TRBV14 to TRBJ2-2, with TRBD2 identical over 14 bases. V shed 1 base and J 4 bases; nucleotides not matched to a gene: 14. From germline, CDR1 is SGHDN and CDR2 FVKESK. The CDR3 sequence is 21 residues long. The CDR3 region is CASSQATRSGTSGSSTGELFF. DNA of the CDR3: TGTGCCAGCAGCCAAGCGACAAGATCCGGGACTAGCGGGAGTAGCACCGGGGAGCTGTTTTTT.

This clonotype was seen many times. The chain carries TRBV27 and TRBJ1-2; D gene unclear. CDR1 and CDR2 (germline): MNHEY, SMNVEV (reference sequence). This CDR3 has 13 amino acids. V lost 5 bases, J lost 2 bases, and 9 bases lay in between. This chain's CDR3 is CASSPEGNYGYTF. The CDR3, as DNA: TGTGCCAGCAGTCCAGAAGGCAACTATGGCTACACCTTC.

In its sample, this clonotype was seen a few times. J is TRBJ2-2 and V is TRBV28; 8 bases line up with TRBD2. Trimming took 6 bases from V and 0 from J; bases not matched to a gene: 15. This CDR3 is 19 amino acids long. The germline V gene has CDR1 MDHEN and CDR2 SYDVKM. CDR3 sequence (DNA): TGTGCCAGCAGGCCCCCGGGACTAGACTTCCGCGCGAACACCGGGGAGCTGTTTTTT. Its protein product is CASRPPGLDFRANTGELFF.

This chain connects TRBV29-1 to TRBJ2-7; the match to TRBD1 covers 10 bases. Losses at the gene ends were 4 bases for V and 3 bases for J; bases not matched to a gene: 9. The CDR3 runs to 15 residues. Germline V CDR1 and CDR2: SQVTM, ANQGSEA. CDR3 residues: CSVVSGTGEGYEQYF. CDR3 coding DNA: TGCAGCGTTGTGTCCGGGACAGGGGAGGGCTACGAGCAGTACTTC.

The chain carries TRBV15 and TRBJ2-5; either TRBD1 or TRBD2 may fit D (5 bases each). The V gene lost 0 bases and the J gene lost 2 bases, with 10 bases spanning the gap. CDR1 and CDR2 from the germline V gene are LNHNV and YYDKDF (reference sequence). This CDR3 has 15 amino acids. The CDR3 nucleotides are TGTGCCACCAGCAGAGAGGGACGGGGACAAGAGACCCAGTACTTC. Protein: CATSREGRGQETQYF. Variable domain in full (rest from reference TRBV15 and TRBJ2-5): DAMVIQNPRYQVTQFGKPVTLSCSQTLNHNVMYWYQQKSSQAPKLLFHYYDKDFNNEADTPDNFQSRRPNTSFCFLDIRSPGLGDTAMYLCATSREGRGQETQYFGPGTRLLVL.

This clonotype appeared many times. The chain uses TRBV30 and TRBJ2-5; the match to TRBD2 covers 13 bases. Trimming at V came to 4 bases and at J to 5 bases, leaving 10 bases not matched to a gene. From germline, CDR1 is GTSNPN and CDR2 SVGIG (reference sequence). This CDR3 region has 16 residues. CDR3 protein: CAWTGTSGRAGETQYF. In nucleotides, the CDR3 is TGTGCCTGGACCGGCACTAGCGGGAGGGCCGGTGAGACCCAGTACTTC.

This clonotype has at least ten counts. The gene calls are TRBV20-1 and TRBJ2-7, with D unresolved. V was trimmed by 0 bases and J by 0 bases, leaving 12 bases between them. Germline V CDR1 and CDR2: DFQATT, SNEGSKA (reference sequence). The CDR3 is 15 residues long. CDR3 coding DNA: TGCAGTGCTAGAGATCGGTCTGGTAACTCCTACGAGCAGTACTTC. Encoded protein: CSARDRSGNSYEQYF.

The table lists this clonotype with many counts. As DNA, the CDR3 is TGTGCCAGCATCCAACCGGGACTAGCGACGAACACCGGGGAGCTGTTTTTT. This sequence encodes CASIQPGLATNTGELFF. The chain links TRBV28 to TRBJ2-2, with 10 bases lining up with TRBD2. The CDR3 contains 17 residues. Losses at the gene ends were 7 bases for V and 0 bases for J; bases not matched to a gene: 8. Germline CDR1 and CDR2: MDHEN and SYDVKM.

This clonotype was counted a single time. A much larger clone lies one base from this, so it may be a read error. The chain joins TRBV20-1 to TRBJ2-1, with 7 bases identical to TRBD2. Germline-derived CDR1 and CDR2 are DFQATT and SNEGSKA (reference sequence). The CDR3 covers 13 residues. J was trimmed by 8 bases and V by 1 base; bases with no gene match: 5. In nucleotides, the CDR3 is TGCAGTGCTAGAGGGGGAGGGCCCTATGAGCAGTTCTTC. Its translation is CSARGGGPYEQFF.

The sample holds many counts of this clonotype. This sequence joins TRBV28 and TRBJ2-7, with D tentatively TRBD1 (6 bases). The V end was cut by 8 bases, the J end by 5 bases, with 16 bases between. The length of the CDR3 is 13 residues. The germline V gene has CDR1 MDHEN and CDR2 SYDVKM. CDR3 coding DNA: TGTGCCAGCCAATCAGGGGCACAGGACGAGCAGTACTTC. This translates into CASQSGAQDEQYF.

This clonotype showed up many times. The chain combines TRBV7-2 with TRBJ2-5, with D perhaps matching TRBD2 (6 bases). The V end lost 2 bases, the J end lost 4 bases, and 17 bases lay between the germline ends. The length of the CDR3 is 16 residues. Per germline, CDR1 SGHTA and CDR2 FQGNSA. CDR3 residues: CASSLFRGIVVETQYF. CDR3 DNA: TGTGCCAGCAGCTTATTCCGCGGGATTGTGGTAGAGACCCAGTACTTC.

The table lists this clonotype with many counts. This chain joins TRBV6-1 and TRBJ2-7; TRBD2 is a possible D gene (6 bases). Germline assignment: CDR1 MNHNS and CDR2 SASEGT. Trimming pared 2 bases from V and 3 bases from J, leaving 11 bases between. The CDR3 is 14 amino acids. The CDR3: CASSEPGGFYEQYF. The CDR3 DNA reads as TGTGCCAGCAGTGAACCCGGGGGATTCTACGAGCAGTACTTC.

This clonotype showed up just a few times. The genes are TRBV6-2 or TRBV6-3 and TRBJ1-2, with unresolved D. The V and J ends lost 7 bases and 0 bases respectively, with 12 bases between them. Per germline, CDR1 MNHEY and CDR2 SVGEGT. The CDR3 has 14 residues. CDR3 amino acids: CASNSGPPNYGYTF. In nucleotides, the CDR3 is TGTGCCAGCAATTCCGGACCGCCTAACTATGGCTACACCTTC.

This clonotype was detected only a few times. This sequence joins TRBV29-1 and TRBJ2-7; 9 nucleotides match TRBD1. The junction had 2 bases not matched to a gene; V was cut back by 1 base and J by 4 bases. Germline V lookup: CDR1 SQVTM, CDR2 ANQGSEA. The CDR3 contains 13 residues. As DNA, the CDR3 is TGCAGCGTTGAAGGGACAGGGGTGTACGAGCAGTACTTC. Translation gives CSVEGTGVYEQYF.

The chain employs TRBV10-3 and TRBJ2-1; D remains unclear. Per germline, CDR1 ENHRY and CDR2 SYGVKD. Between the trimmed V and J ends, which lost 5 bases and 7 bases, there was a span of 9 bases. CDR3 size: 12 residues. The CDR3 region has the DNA TGTGCCATCAGTAACGGGCGGAATGAGCAGTTCTTC. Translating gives CAISNGRNEQFF.

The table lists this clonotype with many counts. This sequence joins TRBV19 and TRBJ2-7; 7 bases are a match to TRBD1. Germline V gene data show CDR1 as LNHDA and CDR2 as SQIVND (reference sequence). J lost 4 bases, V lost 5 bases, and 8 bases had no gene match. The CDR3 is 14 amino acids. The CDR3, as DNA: TGTGCCAGTAGTGTATTTGGGACAGAGTACGAGCAGTACTTC. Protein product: CASSVFGTEYEQYF.